These T cell receptor beta chains were read from a single sample in a study of beta chain features in type 1 diabetes. Only in-frame clones appear in the TCRdb table, and some are missing; sequencing was by immunoSEQ multiplex PCR. Among some 44,000 clones listed, around 71% were seen once. Material for sequencing was Tregs from blood. These receptors came from a woman younger than 35 with type 1 diabetes. The CDR3 runs from the conserved cysteine through the conserved F or W. Each record gives: J gene, clone size, D gene, V gene, CDR3 DNA, CDR3 protein. D genes are given only for firm matches. Clone sizes are given selectively: once, few, many, or a class where the clone is expanded.

TRBJ1-6 NA NA TRBV7-9 TGTGCCAGCAGCCGCGGCGGCTCCTATAATTCACCCCTCCACTTT CASSRGGSYNSPLHF
TRBJ2-5 NA NA TRBV9 TGTGCCAGCAGCGAGTTTGGGGGGATATACGAGACCCAGTACTTC CASSEFGGIYETQYF
TRBJ2-7 NA NA TRBV6-6 TGTGCCAGCAGTTACTCGATCGGTACCTACGAGCAGTACTTC CASSYSIGTYEQYF
TRBJ1-1 few TRBD1 TRBV5-1 TGCGCCAGCAGCCCGGGACAGGTACACACTGAAGCTTTCTTT CASSPGQVHTEAFF
TRBJ1-2 once TRBD1 TRBV25-1 TGTGCCAGCAGTCCCCAGAGTAGGGGGCCCAGGCAAGGCTACACCTTC CASSPQSRGPRQGYTF
TRBJ1-2 NA NA TRBV5-1 TGCGCCAGCAGCCCCCTGGCCCTGGCGGATGGCTACACCTTC CASSPLALADGYTF
TRBJ2-7 NA TRBD1 TRBV7-8 TGTGCCAGCAGCTTCCCACTACAGGGGGCAGGGGAGCAGTACTTC CASSFPLQGAGEQYF
TRBJ2-7 NA TRBD2 TRBV2 TGTGCCAGCAGGCGACTAGCGGGAGGCGACGAGCAGTACTTC CASRRLAGGDEQYF
TRBJ2-1 NA TRBD1 TRBV7-2 TGTGCCAGCAGCGCCAGGACAGGGGTCAATGAGCAGTTCTTC CASSARTGVNEQFF
TRBJ2-7 NA NA TRBV18 TGTGCCAGCTCACCAGGCGGGGCAAGCTCCTACGAGCAGTACTTC CASSPGGASSYEQYF
TRBJ1-5 few NA TRBV4-1 TGCGCCAGCAGCCAAGACCGCAGGGAAGGTCAGCCCCAGCATTTT CASSQDRREGQPQHF
TRBJ1-6 few NA TRBV9 TGTGCCAGCAGCGCCGACGGGTACTATAATTCACCCCTCCACTTT CASSADGYYNSPLHF
TRBJ2-2 NA NA TRBV28 TGTGCCAGCAATACGAACACCGGGGAGCTGTTTTTT CASNTNTGELFF
TRBJ2-5 few NA TRBV20-1 TGCAGTGCGGGGCCCCAAGAGACCCAGTACTTC CSAGPQETQYF
TRBJ1-5 NA NA TRBV7-2 TGTGCCAGCAGCTTACAGGGGTCTGGCAATCAGCCCCAGCATTTT CASSLQGSGNQPQHF
TRBJ2-7 NA NA TRBV2 TGTGCCGCGGGAAGGGGACCCTACGAGCAGTACTTC CAAGRGPYEQYF
TRBJ2-1 NA NA TRBV11-2 TGTGCCAGCAGCTCACCGGGCAATGAGCAGTTCTTC CASSSPGNEQFF